The source of this T cell receptor (beta chain) is a study of blood T cell repertoires in COVID-19. Study summary: Italy, Spain and the United States were the sources of the convalescent and acute COVID-19 samples. T cells, B-cell-depleted T cells, or PBMCs supplied cDNA or gDNA.

The authors' processing: How many nucleated cells were present was estimated from reference gene primer amplification. Sequencing was performed with immunoSEQ multiplex PCR; in TCRdb, only in-frame clones are kept and a portion is missing. Clone size and the V and J calls come from that table; the DNA yielded D and trimming. The table includes about 280,000 clones, around four fifths detected once. Germline lookup yields CDR1 MNHNS and CDR2 SASEGT. The CDR3 contains 15 residues. V gave up 0 bases and J gave up 5 bases, with 13 bases separating them. The specimen sequenced was peripheral blood. The clonotype was recovered from a woman aged 45-59 years who had recovered from COVID-19. The chain couples TRBV6-1 to TRBJ1-1; D is unresolved. CDR3 coding DNA: TGTGCCAGCAGTGAAGCCAATTTACGGGTAACTGAAGCTTTCTTT. It specifies CASSEANLRVTEAFF.